The clone carrying this T cell receptor (beta chain) was detected ten times or more. Its antigen remains unidentified. TCRdb itself ran the 5' RACE reads through MiXCR, one entry per CDR3 protein. The profile shows fewer than 800,000 distinct CDR3 sequences, about 7.6% of them singletons. This entry comes from a study of identical twins. All donors were healthy Caucasians. General observations from the study: Analyses of zero insertions could, in part, be confounded by invariant MAIT and iNKT cells.

The data also belong to a second study, concerning yellow fever vaccine responses in identical twins.

The origin of this receptor is a woman aged 18-29 years in good health. Sequencing was carried out using PBMCs.

The CDR3 DNA sequence: TGCAGTGCTAGAGTTCCGGGACAGCCCTACGAGCAGTACTTC. Translation: CSARVPGQPYEQYF. The J gene is TRBJ2-7, the V gene TRBV20-1; TRBD1 aligns across 7 bases. The germline V gene encodes CDR1 DFQATT and CDR2 SNEGSKA (reference sequence). V lost 1 base, J lost 2 bases, and 5 bases stayed unmatched. The CDR3 length is 14 residues.